The 18 T cell receptor beta chains below all came from one sample that was sequenced in a study of T cell responses to AZD1222 COVID-19 vaccine. Profiled with immunoSEQ multiplex PCR; TCRdb holds only in-frame clones, not every one. The top ten clones hold 1% to 1.5% of a sample with roughly 180,000 clones, 92% of them seen once. The sample here was peripheral blood, taken 28 days after the second AZD1222 dose. Every receptor here comes from an adult who received the AZD1222 COVID-19 vaccine.

This clone was observed a few times. The rearrangement uses TRBV14 and TRBJ1-1; D gene uncertain. The V gene lost 4 bases and the J gene lost 0 bases, with 21 bases spanning the gap. The CDR3 is 18 amino acids. The germline V gene encodes CDR1 SGHDN and CDR2 FVKESK. For the CDR3, the DNA is TGTGCCAGCAGCCTCCTATCGGGTTTTCAGGAGATGAACACTGAAGCTTTCTTT. Protein sequence: CASSLLSGFQEMNTEAFF.

The chain has TRBV7-9 and TRBJ2-2; a weak D match, TRBD1 (5 bases). V was cut by 5 bases and J by 7 bases, with 11 bases left in between. CDR1 SEHNR and CDR2 FQNEAQ come from the germline V gene (reference sequence). CDR3 length equals 13 residues. Written as DNA, the CDR3 is TGTGCCAGCAGCGCAGGGATCGACGGGGAGCTGTTTTTT. Its protein product is CASSAGIDGELFF.

V and J are TRBV19 and TRBJ1-4; TRBD1 is a possible D gene (6 bases). Trimming took off 6 bases at V and 0 bases at J, with 23 bases between the two ends. This CDR3 region has 19 residues. CDR1 and CDR2 (germline): LNHDA, SQIVND (reference sequence). As DNA, the CDR3 is TGTGCCAGTAGCATGGGGTACCCCGGGACATATACAACTAATGAAAAACTGTTTTTT. Translating it yields CASSMGYPGTYTTNEKLFF.

The rearrangement links TRBV27 to TRBJ2-1, with TRBD2 matching 7 bases. CDR3 size: 15 residues. CDR1 MNHEY and CDR2 SMNVEV come from the germline V gene (reference sequence). V lost 2 bases and J lost 4; bases outside the gene matches: 5. The CDR3 coding sequence is TGTGCCAGCAGTTTAGCGGGAGTGGTTTACAATGAGCAGTTCTTC. Translation gives CASSLAGVVYNEQFF.

V usage is TRBV29-1 and J usage is TRBJ2-1; D not certain. This CDR3 region has 12 residues. Germline V gene lookup returns CDR1 SQVTM and CDR2 ANQGSEA. Deletions cut 0 bases from V and 12 bases from J, with 12 bases between. The CDR3 DNA reads as TGCAGCGTTGAAGATGGGAAGGTGGGGCAGTTCTTC. Translation: CSVEDGKVGQFF.

This chain connects TRBV2 to TRBJ2-7; 7 bases map to TRBD2. V lost 7 bases, J lost 3 bases, and 9 bases stayed unmatched. The germline gives CDR1 SNHLY, CDR2 FYNNEI. The CDR3 totals 14 residues. This CDR3 reads CASTRGLGNYEQYF. The CDR3, as DNA: TGTGCCAGCACTCGAGGACTAGGAAACTACGAGCAGTACTTC. The full variable domain, with the rest looked up from reference TRBV2 and TRBJ2-7, is EPEVTQTPSHQVTQMGQEVILRCVPISNHLYFYWYRQILGQKVEFLVSFYNNEISEKSEIFDDQFSVERPDGSNFTLKIRSTKLEDSAMYFCASTRGLGNYEQYFGPGTRLTVT.

V usage is TRBV4-1 and J usage is TRBJ2-7, with D perhaps being TRBD1 or TRBD2 (5 bases each). The germline V gene has CDR1 MGHRA and CDR2 YSYEKL. This CDR3 has 15 residues. V was trimmed by 1 base and J by 0 bases, leaving 10 bases between them. The CDR3 DNA reads as TGCGCCAGCAGCCAAGCGAGGGGCTACTCCTACGAGCAGTACTTC. This codes for CASSQARGYSYEQYF.

The chain employs TRBV9 and TRBJ1-2, with 7 bases matching TRBD1. CDR3 length: 14 residues. Looked up from germline, CDR1 is SGDLS and CDR2 is YYNGEE. V lost 0 bases and J lost 7; bases outside the gene matches: 6. CDR3 bases: TGTGCCAGCAGCGTAGCGCAGGGGGACTCTGGCTACACCTTC. Protein sequence: CASSVAQGDSGYTF.

This clone was counted once. J is TRBJ1-2 and V is TRBV7-9, with a tentative D call TRBD1 (5 bases). Looked up from germline, CDR1 is SEHNR and CDR2 is FQNEAQ (reference sequence). Trimming took 5 bases from V and 3 from J, leaving 13 bases between them. This CDR3 has 14 amino acids. CDR3 bases: TGTGCCAGCAGCAAAGGGGACGGTGACTATGGCTACACCTTC. Translation: CASSKGDGDYGYTF.

The chain recombines TRBV14 with TRBJ2-7, with D hard to call. This CDR3 contains 14 residues. V gave up 1 base and J gave up 4 bases, with 11 bases separating them. The germline V gene encodes CDR1 SGHDN and CDR2 FVKESK. The CDR3 loop reads CASSQVVTPYEQYF. DNA of the CDR3: TGTGCCAGCAGCCAAGTTGTCACCCCTTACGAGCAGTACTTC.

The chain employs TRBV7-8 and TRBJ2-1; unclear D gene. This CDR3 is built from 17 residues. V was trimmed by 2 bases and J by 7 bases, leaving 21 bases between them. The germline V gene has CDR1 SGHVS and CDR2 FQNEAQ. CDR3 amino acids: CASSLLTFQALGNEQFF. The DNA of the CDR3 is TGTGCCAGCAGCTTACTTACGTTTCAGGCCCTGGGAAATGAGCAGTTCTTC.

The J gene is TRBJ1-1, the V gene TRBV7-9, with 10 bases matching TRBD1. Germline-derived CDR1 and CDR2 are SEHNR and FQNEAQ (reference sequence). This CDR3 is built from 13 residues. V was pared by 5 bases and J by 10 bases, with 7 bases of the junction left unmatched. The CDR3 DNA sequence: TGTGCCAGCAGCCCCGACAGGGGGCGCGGAGCTTTCTTT. Amino acid sequence: CASSPDRGRGAFF.

The genes are TRBV2 and TRBJ1-3, with unresolved D. Trimming removed 2 bases at V and 0 bases at J, with 8 bases between. The CDR3 runs 15 residues. Per germline, CDR1 SNHLY and CDR2 FYNNEI. DNA of the CDR3: TGTGCCAGCAGTGAAAGGCCGAACTCTGGAAACACCATATATTTT. This gives the protein CASSERPNSGNTIYF.

The J gene is TRBJ2-3, the V gene TRBV5-1; 10 bases align to TRBD2. This CDR3 contains 20 residues. Trimming at V came to 0 bases and at J to 2 bases, leaving 15 bases not matched to a gene. Germline V gene lookup returns CDR1 SGHRS and CDR2 YFSETQ. This chain's CDR3 is CASSLALAGVPRRPTDTQYF. The CDR3 DNA follows: TGCGCCAGCAGCTTGGCCCTAGCGGGGGTTCCCCGTCGCCCCACAGATACGCAGTATTTT.

The chain has TRBV30 and TRBJ1-2, with D uncertain. Trimming shortened V by 1 base and J by 8 bases, and 20 bases separated the two germline ends. CDR1 GTSNPN and CDR2 SVGIG come from the germline V gene (reference sequence). The CDR3 sequence is 15 residues long. The CDR3 DNA reads as TGTGCCTGGAGTGACAGATACGACGGTTACTGGGGCTACACCTTC. Its translation: CAWSDRYDGYWGYTF.

V gene TRBV2 combines with J gene TRBJ1-4; a weak D match, TRBD1 (5 bases). The V end lost 10 bases, the J end lost 8 bases, and 20 bases lay between the germline ends. Per germline, CDR1 SNHLY and CDR2 FYNNEI. CDR3 size: 14 residues. CDR3 coding DNA: TGTGCCACCAGCCTGATCAGGGTCGGGGAAAAACTGTTTTTT. It yields the protein CATSLIRVGEKLFF. Filled out from reference TRBV2 and TRBJ1-4, the complete variable domain reads EPEVTQTPSHQVTQMGQEVILRCVPISNHLYFYWYRQILGQKVEFLVSFYNNEISEKSEIFDDQFSVERPDGSNFTLKIRSTKLEDSAMYFCATSLIRVGEKLFFGSGTQLSVL.

The chain employs TRBV6-5 and TRBJ1-5, with D unresolved. Germline lookup yields CDR1 MNHEY and CDR2 SVGAGI. Trimming took off 6 bases at V and 6 bases at J, with 18 bases between the two ends. This CDR3 comprises 15 residues. CDR3 protein: CASRPDVRSSQPQHF. The CDR3 nucleotides are TGTGCCAGCAGACCGGACGTAAGATCCTCTCAGCCCCAGCATTTT.

The rearrangement uses TRBV28 and TRBJ2-1, with 7 bases that match TRBD1. The CDR3 has 17 residues. From germline, CDR1 is MDHEN and CDR2 SYDVKM. V lost 5 bases and J lost 4; bases outside the gene matches: 14. The CDR3 sequence is CASSPRGWQGPYNEQFF. Here the CDR3 DNA reads TGTGCCAGCAGTCCCAGGGGGTGGCAGGGACCGTACAATGAGCAGTTCTTC.